This T cell receptor beta chain originates from a study of blood T cell repertoires in COVID-19. Turning to the study itself: Italy, Spain and the United States were the sources of the convalescent and acute COVID-19 samples.

The repertoire was sequenced with immunoSEQ multiplex PCR; TCRdb's copy has only in-frame clones and lacks some. The sample shows some 14,000 clones, approximately 82% of them seen only once. J was trimmed by 9 bases and V by 3 bases; bases with no gene match: 12. The CDR3 extends over 16 amino acids. The germline CDR1 and CDR2 sequences are SGDLS and YYNGEE. Sequenced material: peripheral blood. The source of this sequence is a man aged 40-49 years with active or convalescent COVID-19. The chain joins TRBV9 to TRBJ1-3, with 10 bases matching TRBD1. In nucleotides, the CDR3 is TGTGCCAGCAGCGGACACATAGACAGGGGGCAGGGCACCATATATTTT. Protein sequence: CASSGHIDRGQGTIYF.